Sequencing of this T cell receptor beta chain was carried out in a study of CD8+ T cells in alopecia areata (dated by TCRdb to 2017 to 2018). For context, the study as a whole: The treated patients took part in an open-label pilot trial in which moderate-to-severe alopecia areata was treated with oral tofacitinib at 5 to 10 mg twice daily. RNA was obtained with the PAXgene miRNA kit for fixed scalp, the miRNeasy kit for PBMCs, and the RNeasy kit for mouse skin. Scalp clonality was compared among normal scalp (n=4), patchy alopecia areata scalp (n=8), and alopecia totalis/universalis scalp (n=8). Tofacitinib was given for 6 to 18 months, followed by 6 months of follow-up off drug to assess delayed response and recurrence. Scalp tissue and sorted CD4+ and CD8+ peripheral blood T cells from patchy and totalis/universalis alopecia areata patients and from healthy controls were covered by human TCRbeta sequencing. In treated patients, disease severity was measured using the SALT score, which gives the percentage of scalp surface area affected. High-throughput TCRbeta sequencing was used to examine T cell clonal expansion in alopecia areata in both the C3H/HeJ mouse model and human patients. TCRbeta CDR3 regions were amplified by immunoSEQ multiplex PCR with 35 Vbeta forward and 13 Jbeta reverse primers. Patients on tofacitinib were biopsied at baseline and after 4 and 24 weeks of treatment, and several of the patients also had a later scalp biopsy.

This specimen's treatment or condition label, per the study, means: oral pan-JAK inhibitor, 5-10 mg twice daily. Peripheral blood and lesional scalp punch biopsies were obtained from patients with alopecia areata. After PBMCs were isolated by density centrifugation and stained for CD3, CD4 and CD8, a FACSAria was used to sort CD4+ and CD8+ T cells. Details on this clone: Its antigen is not yet known. The sample holds no much larger clone one base away, and base qualities are not on file.

On the study overall, not on this receptor specifically: Compared with mice, TCR sequences shared between patients were less clear, possibly partly because of HLA diversity across the patient population. The treated cohort was small, with a single nonresponder, so links between baseline CD8+ expansion and response need larger studies. Lesional scalp, especially in alopecia totalis/universalis, showed higher clonality and more expanded CD8+ clones than normal scalp, suggesting antigenic drive. Scalp TCR repertoire analysis is complicated because resident alphabeta T cells in normal human skin are also sequenced, whereas mouse skin is dominated by gammadelta T cells. During tofacitinib treatment, many expanded lesional clones remained in scalp and blood, and this persistence may partly explain relapse after treatment is stopped. Tofacitinib significantly decreased scalp clonality and the number of expanded CD8+ clones among the top 100 scalp clones.

V drops 5 bases and J drops 3 bases, leaving 8 bases in between. The CDR3 covers 11 residues, taking in both the cysteine and the phenylalanine. Of the read, only the CDR3 DNA is kept; its 33 bases are in frame from base 1. CDR1 and CDR2 (GTSNPN, SVGIG) derive from the germline V gene (reference sequence). The library relied on the immunoSEQ multiplex PCR assay. RNA was extracted from all samples and reverse transcribed into cDNA as template for TCR sequencing. SuperScript III was used to make first-strand cDNA, primed with a 2:1 mix of oligo-dT and random hexamers. A synthetic immune receptor repertoire was used to gauge amplification bias, and whatever bias remained was removed computationally. Turning to the authors' computational methods: Raw reads were preprocessed to remove errors, and CDR3 was defined by IMGT conventions from the conserved cysteine to phenylalanine. Clonality was calculated as 1 minus Shannon entropy normalized by log2 of the number of productive unique TCRs. CD4 or CD8 identity of scalp clones was inferred by cross-referencing scalp TCRbeta sequences with sorted blood CD4 and CD8 repertoires. Held by TCRdb, this immuneACCESS table contains in-frame sequences only and omits some clones. Under half of the omission traces to an unresolved V gene where checked; the cause of the rest is unknown. V, J and clone size were drawn from that table, and D and trimming were deduced from the DNA. The sample records about 99,000 clones, 85% to 90% of which are singletons. The ten top clones hold approximately 10% of the sample.

This chain is built from TRBV30 and TRBJ2-7, with TRBD2 as a weak D call on 5 bases. The origin of this receptor is a human donor with alopecia areata. This specimen consisted of CD8+ T cells sorted from blood, obtained at approximately week 31, from a patient treated with tofacitinib. The CDR3 region has the sequence CAWVTSYEQYF. The base sequence is TGTGCCTGGGTAACTAGCTACGAGCAGTACTTC. Full variable domain (CDR3 extended with the reference TRBV30 and TRBJ2-7 proteins): SQTIHQWPATLVQPVGSPLSLECTVEGTSNPNLYWYRQAAGRGLQLLFYSVGIGQISSEVPQNLSASRPQDRQFILSSKKLLLSDSGFYLCAWVTSYEQYFGPGTRLTVT.